This entry lists 15 T cell receptor beta chains sequenced from one sample in a study of shared clonotypes between healthy human individuals (dated by TCRdb to the early 2020s). The library was prepared using the immunoSEQ multiplex PCR assay. TCRdb re-hosts the immuneACCESS table, in-frame sequences only. Its copies lack some clones; in the studies checked, an unresolved V gene accounts for under half of them, and the cause for the rest is not known. Here the sample has 1.6 million or so clones; approximately 98.5% occur a single time. 0.36% of the sample rests with the top ten. The sample taken for sequencing was naive CD4+ T cells sorted from blood. The cell subset or site label here, explained by the study, means: CD45RA+ positively selected. All receptors come from a man aged 25-45 years in good health.

The J gene is TRBJ2-7, the V gene TRBV7-2; 8 nucleotides line up with TRBD1. With 6 bases clipped from V and 0 bases from J, the junction kept 4 bases outside the gene matches. This CDR3 has 14 residues. The germline gives CDR1 SGHTA, CDR2 FQGNSA. The CDR3 DNA sequence: TGTGCCAGCAGGCCGGGACAGGACTCCTACGAGCAGTACTTC. It encodes CASRPGQDSYEQYF.

This clone was seen a single time. The J gene is TRBJ1-2, the V gene TRBV13; 8 positions match TRBD1. Germline V gives CDR1 PRHDT, CDR2 FYEKMQ (reference sequence). This CDR3 spans 12 amino acids. V was pared by 5 bases and J by 8 bases, with 4 bases of the junction left unmatched. CDR3 sequence: CASSPQGGGYTF. In DNA form, the CDR3 reads TGTGCCAGCAGCCCACAGGGGGGAGGCTACACCTTC.

The CDR3 sequence is CASADSGTSYTF. The CDR3 nucleotides read TGTGCCAGCGCAGACTCCGGGACAAGCTACACCTTC. The chain links TRBV9 to TRBJ1-2; TRBD1 is a possible D gene (6 bases). The CDR3 totals 12 residues. V gave up 7 bases and J gave up 9 bases, with 16 bases separating them. Germline values: CDR1 SGDLS, CDR2 YYNGEE. Filled out from reference TRBV9 and TRBJ1-2, the complete variable domain reads DSGVTQTPKHLITATGQRVTLRCSPRSGDLSVYWYQQSLDQGLQFLIQYYNGEERAKGNILERFSAQQFPDLHSELNLSSLELGDSALYFCASADSGTSYTFGSGTRLTVV.

This clone has a single count. This chain joins TRBV18 and TRBJ1-2, with 9 bases fitting TRBD1. CDR1 and CDR2 (germline): KGHSH, LQKENI. The trim removed 1 base at V and 6 bases at J, leaving 6 bases unmatched. The CDR3 consists of 15 residues. CDR3 bases: TGTGCCAGCTCACCACTCGACAGGGGGTCTAATGGCTACACCTTC. It codes for CASSPLDRGSNGYTF.

The rearrangement uses TRBV25-1 and TRBJ2-3; tentative D call: TRBD1 (5 bases). This CDR3 has 16 amino acids. CDR1 and CDR2 (germline): MGHDK, SYGVNS. V was shortened by 6 bases and J by 2 bases, with 18 bases between the two germline ends. The CDR3 sequence is CASSHSKGRITDTQYF. The CDR3 DNA sequence: TGTGCCAGCAGCCACTCCAAGGGGCGCATCACAGATACGCAGTATTTT.

The chain has TRBV15 and TRBJ2-5, with TRBD2 as a possible D gene (6 bases). The V and J ends lost 1 base and 5 bases respectively, with 8 bases between them. There are 13 residues in the CDR3. CDR1 and CDR2 (germline): LNHNV, YYDKDF (reference sequence). The CDR3: CATSRALAETQYF. The CDR3 region has the DNA TGTGCCACCAGCAGAGCGCTAGCGGAGACCCAGTACTTC.

The rearrangement uses TRBV7-2 and TRBJ2-7; the D gene could be TRBD1 or TRBD2 (6 bases each). Germline CDR1 and CDR2: SGHTA and FQGNSA. Trimming cost V 1 base and J 1 base, with 17 bases left between them. This CDR3 comprises 17 residues. CDR3 sequence: CASSLETGRGGSYEQYF. The CDR3 DNA follows: TGTGCCAGCAGCTTAGAAACGGGAAGAGGGGGGTCCTACGAGCAGTACTTC.

V gene TRBV5-8 combines with J gene TRBJ1-2; TRBD1 might be the D (5 bases). There are 13 residues in the CDR3. Trimming pared 1 base from V and 4 bases from J, leaving 8 bases between. Germline assignment: CDR1 SGHTS and CDR2 YDEGEE. The CDR3 sequence is CASSLTGRYGYTF. For the CDR3, the DNA is TGTGCCAGCAGCTTGACGGGACGCTATGGCTACACCTTC.

The chain has TRBV2 and TRBJ1-1, with D perhaps TRBD1 (5 bases). Germline CDR1 and CDR2: SNHLY and FYNNEI. The CDR3 covers 14 residues. V lost 7 bases and J lost 4, with 16 bases in between. The CDR3 loop reads CASIWDAGSTEAFF. CDR3 sequence (DNA): TGTGCCAGCATTTGGGACGCCGGTAGCACTGAAGCTTTCTTT.

V and J are TRBV5-4 and TRBJ1-5; no definite D call. V was trimmed by 2 bases and J by 0 bases, leaving 12 bases between them. Germline V gives CDR1 SGHNT, CDR2 YYREEE (reference sequence). CDR3 length: 16 residues. The CDR3 bases are TGTGCCAGCAGCTTTTCCGCCTTTCCTAGCAATCAGCCCCAGCATTTT. Translating gives CASSFSAFPSNQPQHF.

The genes are TRBV19 and TRBJ2-5; tentative D call: TRBD2 (6 bases). Per germline, CDR1 LNHDA and CDR2 SQIVND (reference sequence). The V end lost 0 bases, the J end lost 4 bases, and 18 bases lay between the germline ends. This CDR3 has 17 residues. The CDR3 spells CASSIDLTWRDPETQYF. CDR3 nucleotide sequence: TGTGCCAGTAGTATAGATCTTACCTGGCGGGACCCAGAGACCCAGTACTTC.

The chain links TRBV27 to TRBJ2-2; 11 nucleotides line up with TRBD2. The CDR3 runs 16 residues. Trimming removed 3 bases from V and 1 base from J; junction bases left unmatched: 1. Germline assignment: CDR1 MNHEY and CDR2 SMNVEV (reference sequence). The CDR3 protein is CASSFSGRVNTGELFF. Here the CDR3 DNA reads TGTGCCAGCAGTTTTAGCGGGAGGGTGAACACCGGGGAGCTGTTTTTT.

The V call is TRBV28, the J call TRBJ1-5; D gene uncertain. Deletions cut 2 bases from V and 7 bases from J, with 12 bases between. The CDR3 is made up of 14 amino acids. Germline CDR1 is MDHEN and CDR2 is SYDVKM. CDR3 loop: CASSLGSVLQPQHF. The CDR3, as DNA: TGTGCCAGCAGTTTAGGGTCAGTTTTACAGCCCCAGCATTTT.

The V gene is TRBV10-3, the J gene TRBJ2-2; possibly TRBD1 for D (5 bases). There are 15 residues in the CDR3. Germline lookup yields CDR1 ENHRY and CDR2 SYGVKD. V lost 0 bases and J lost 5, with 10 bases in between. The CDR3 loop reads CAISESMGRTGELFF. Written as DNA, the CDR3 is TGTGCCATCAGTGAGTCGATGGGGCGGACCGGGGAGCTGTTTTTT.

The V and J genes are TRBV5-1 and TRBJ1-3; no clear D. The germline gives CDR1 SGHRS, CDR2 YFSETQ. The CDR3 consists of 16 residues. V lost 0 bases and J lost 0, with 10 bases in between. The CDR3 bases are TGCGCCAGCAGCTTGGTGGGGAGCCTCTCTGGAAACACCATATATTTT. It is translated as CASSLVGSLSGNTIYF.